This T cell receptor beta chain was sequenced for a study of shared clonotypes between healthy human individuals. At the level of the study: The study used three CD4 naive, three CD4 memory, two CD8 naive and one CD8 memory plate per donor.

Subsets obtained from CD4+ cells comprised CD45RA+ naive and CD45RA-negative memory cells. General study findings and limits: Clonotypes shared by all four donors outscored non-shared clonotypes in generation probability.

With respect to this clone: Its target is not known.

The data were produced by immunoSEQ multiplex PCR, yet TCRdb's version contains in-frame clones alone and is incomplete. The data show more than 500,000 clones, roughly 95% seen once. The source material was naive CD4+ T cells sorted from blood. As for subset: CD45RA+ positively selected. The source is a woman under 40 in good health.

For the CDR3, the DNA is TGTGCCAGCTCCACCGGTACTAGCGACTACGAGCAGTACTTC. This codes for CASSTGTSDYEQYF. This chain joins TRBV18 and TRBJ2-7, with 7 bases lining up with TRBD2. This CDR3 has 14 amino acids. With V trimmed by 6 bases and J by 3 bases, 8 bases remained unmatched. CDR1 is KGHSH and CDR2 is LQKENI in the germline V gene.